The 10 T cell receptor beta chains reported below all come from one sample, sequenced in a study of T-cell reconstitution after alpha-beta-depleted transplantation in children listed by TCRdb under 2016. The library was prepared using PCR. TCRdb lists the instrument as Illumina HiSeq 2500. TCR libraries were prepared with molecular barcoding, using unique molecular identifiers to normalize TCRbeta repertoire quantification. The public reads were quality trimmed at Q25 with fastp and then assembled into clones with MiXCR by TCRdb, keeping productive beta chains. Every distinct CDR3 protein forms one entry, paired with its most common genes and DNA. The sample has approximately 130,000 distinct CDR3 sequences on record, more than 9.5% of them singletons. Nearly 25% of the sample rests with the top ten. The sample's treatment or condition label, decoded: allogeneic hematopoietic cell transplantation with graft depleted of TCRalphabeta T cells and CD19 B cells.

The source material was PBMCs, mostly from graft donor cells, sampled 180 days after TCRalphabeta/CD19-depleted stem cell transplant. These receptor sequences come from a girl under two years old who had a stem cell transplant for combined immunodeficiency, so the T cells may come from the graft donor.

The chain has TRBV12-3 or TRBV12-4 and TRBJ1-3; unclear D gene. The CDR3 totals 15 residues. V lost 10 bases, J lost 7 bases, and 23 bases lay in between. The CDR3 region is CATRPGFKKRNTIYF. CDR3 sequence (DNA): TGTGCCACCCGGCCCGGCTTTAAAAAACGGAACACCATATATTTT.

The rearrangement links TRBV20-1 to TRBJ1-2, with a weak D call TRBD1 (5 bases). With 3 bases removed from V and 11 bases from J, the gap between germline ends came to 16 bases. Germline V gene sequence: CDR1 DFQATT, CDR2 SNEGSKA (reference sequence). The CDR3 runs 12 residues. The DNA for the CDR3 is TGCAGTGCTAGGCCTCCGGGACCCGGATACACCTTC. Amino acid sequence: CSARPPGPGYTF.

This clonotype was observed a handful of times. The V call is TRBV5-4, the J call TRBJ1-5; unclear D gene. This CDR3 is built from 14 residues. Deletions cut 4 bases from V and 1 base from J, with 9 bases between. The germline V gene has CDR1 SGHNT and CDR2 YYREEE (reference sequence). The CDR3, as DNA: TGTGCCAGCAGCCCGGACCCCAGCAATCAGCCCCAGCATTTT. This gives the protein CASSPDPSNQPQHF. Filled out from reference TRBV5-4 and TRBJ1-5, the complete variable domain reads ETGVTQSPTHLIKTRGQQVTLRCSSQSGHNTVSWYQQALGQGPQFIFQYYREEENGRGNFPPRFSGLQFPNYSSELNVNALELDDSALYLCASSPDPSNQPQHFGDGTRLSIL.

This chain joins TRBV9 and TRBJ2-7, with D possibly being TRBD1 (6 bases). The CDR3 length is 14 residues. The V end was cut by 0 bases, the J end by 2 bases, with 9 bases between. The germline V gene has CDR1 SGDLS and CDR2 YYNGEE. Here the CDR3 reads CASSVADSPYEQYF. The CDR3 region has the DNA TGTGCCAGCAGCGTAGCGGACAGCCCCTACGAGCAGTACTTC.

In the case of this clonotype: The junction differs from germline at one of its ends, possibly a read error. This chain uses TRBV20-1 with TRBJ2-5, with 9 bases lining up with TRBD2. CDR1 and CDR2 from the germline V gene are DFQATT and SNEGSKA (reference sequence). The CDR3 has 13 amino acids. The CDR3 coding sequence is TGCGGTGCTAGGAATAGCGGGGGAGAGACCCAGTACTTC. Protein product: CGARNSGGETQYF.

This clonotype has more than one count but fewer than ten. This chain connects TRBV27 to TRBJ2-1; no firm D call. Germline values: CDR1 MNHEY, CDR2 SMNVEV (reference sequence). The CDR3 loop spans 15 amino acids. V was shortened by 2 bases and J by 0 bases, with 8 bases between the two germline ends. CDR3 in DNA: TGTGCCAGCAGTTTAAGTAGGGCCTCCTACAATGAGCAGTTCTTC. Amino acids: CASSLSRASYNEQFF.

Here the CDR3 DNA reads TGTGCCAGCAGCCCCGGACGGTACTACGAGCAGTACTTC. Translation gives CASSPGRYYEQYF. V gene TRBV7-8 combines with J gene TRBJ2-7; D unresolved. CDR1 is SGHVS, CDR2 FQNEAQ, per germline. The ends were cut back, 5 bases at V and 3 bases at J, with 11 bases in the middle. The CDR3 consists of 13 residues.

This clonotype was picked up a small number of times. CDR3: CSVVSGGFKETQYF. As DNA, the CDR3 is TGCAGCGTTGTGAGCGGGGGATTTAAAGAGACCCAGTACTTC. The chain uses TRBV29-1 and TRBJ2-5, with 8 nucleotides matching TRBD2. The germline V gene has CDR1 SQVTM and CDR2 ANQGSEA. V gave up 4 bases and J gave up 3 bases; unmatched junction bases: 7. This CDR3 comprises 14 residues.

Here the CDR3 reads CASSPPGLAAPGELFF. Here the CDR3 DNA reads TGCGCCAGCAGTCCTCCGGGACTAGCGGCCCCCGGGGAGCTGTTTTTT. J is TRBJ2-2 and V is TRBV4-3; 11 bases match TRBD2. J gave up 6 bases and V 6 bases, and 9 bases lay outside the gene matches. Germline V CDR1 and CDR2: LGHNA, YSLEER. The CDR3 spans 16 residues.

The chain recombines TRBV4-3 with TRBJ2-7, with D possibly TRBD1 on 6 matching bases. The V gene lost 0 bases and the J gene lost 2 bases, with 14 bases spanning the gap. Per germline, CDR1 LGHNA and CDR2 YSLEER. CDR3 length equals 16 residues. For the CDR3, the DNA is TGCGCCAGCAGCCAAGATATAAGGGGGTCGACCTACGAGCAGTACTTC. It encodes CASSQDIRGSTYEQYF.